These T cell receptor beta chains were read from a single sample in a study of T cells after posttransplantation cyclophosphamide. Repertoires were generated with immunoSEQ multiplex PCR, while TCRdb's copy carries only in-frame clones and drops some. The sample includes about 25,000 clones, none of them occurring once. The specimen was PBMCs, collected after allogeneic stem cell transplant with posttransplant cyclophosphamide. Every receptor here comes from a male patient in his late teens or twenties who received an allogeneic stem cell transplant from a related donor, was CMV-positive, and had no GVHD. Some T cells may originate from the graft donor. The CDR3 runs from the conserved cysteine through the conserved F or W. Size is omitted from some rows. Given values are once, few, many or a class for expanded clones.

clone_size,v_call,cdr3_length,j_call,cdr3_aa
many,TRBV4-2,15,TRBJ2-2,CASSQERAYTGELFF
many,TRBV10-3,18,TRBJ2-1,CAISESPFGGATNNEQFF
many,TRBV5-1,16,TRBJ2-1,CASSYSGTGTYNEQFF
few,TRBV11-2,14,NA,CASSSRTYSYEQYF
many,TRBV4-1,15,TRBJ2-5,CASSQVPGYQETQYF
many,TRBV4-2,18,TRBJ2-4,CASSQEVSSGIIKNIQYF
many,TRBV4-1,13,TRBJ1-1,CASSQDPDTEAFF
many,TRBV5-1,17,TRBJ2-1,CASSLVSGFSSYNEQFF
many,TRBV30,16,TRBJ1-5,CAWTTRGGAPLKAQHF
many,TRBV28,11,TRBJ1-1,CASSLDRGAFF
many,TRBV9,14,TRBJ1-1,CASSVTGGVAEAFF
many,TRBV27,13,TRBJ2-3,CACRLSGTDTQYF
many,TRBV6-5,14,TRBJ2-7,CASSYGGTSLGQYF
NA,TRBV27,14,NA,CASSRTSGRVELFF
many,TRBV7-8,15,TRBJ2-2,CASSQQPGFTGELFF
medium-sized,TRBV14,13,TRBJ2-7,CASSQDHGGEQYF
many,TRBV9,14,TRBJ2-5,CASSVASGRETQYF
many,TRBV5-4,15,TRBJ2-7,CASSLDRGHSYEQYF
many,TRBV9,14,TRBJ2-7,CASSVVGGAYEQYF
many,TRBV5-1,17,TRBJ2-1,CASSLASIRVSYNEQFF
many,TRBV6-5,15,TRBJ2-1,CASSYSPSSYNEQFF
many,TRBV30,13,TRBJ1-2,CAWRQGDTHPWTF
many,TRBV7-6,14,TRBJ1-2,CASSLGTGGLGYTF
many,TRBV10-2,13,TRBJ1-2,CASSEHEAGGYTF
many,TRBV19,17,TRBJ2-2,CASKKILGTLNTGELFF
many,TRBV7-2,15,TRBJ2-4,CASSWRTGSKNIQYF
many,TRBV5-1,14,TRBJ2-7,CASSLWHPPYEQYF
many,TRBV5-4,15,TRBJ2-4,CASSLGLTRKDIQYF
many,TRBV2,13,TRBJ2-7,CASGGLAGGEQYF
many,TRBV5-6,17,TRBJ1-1,CASSLIPGQRPGAEAFF